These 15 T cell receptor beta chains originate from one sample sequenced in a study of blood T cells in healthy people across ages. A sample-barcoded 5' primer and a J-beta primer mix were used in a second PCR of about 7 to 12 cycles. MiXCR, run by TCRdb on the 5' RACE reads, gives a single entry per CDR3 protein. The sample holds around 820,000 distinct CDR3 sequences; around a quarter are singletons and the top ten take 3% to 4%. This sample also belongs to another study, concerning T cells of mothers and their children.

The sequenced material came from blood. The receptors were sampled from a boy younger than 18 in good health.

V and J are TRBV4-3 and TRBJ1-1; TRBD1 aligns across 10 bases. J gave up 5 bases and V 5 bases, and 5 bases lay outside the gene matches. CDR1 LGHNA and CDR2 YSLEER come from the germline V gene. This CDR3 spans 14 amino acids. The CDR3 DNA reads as TGCGCCAGCAGCGCGCGACAGGGGGCAACTGAAGCTTTCTTT. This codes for CASSARQGATEAFF.

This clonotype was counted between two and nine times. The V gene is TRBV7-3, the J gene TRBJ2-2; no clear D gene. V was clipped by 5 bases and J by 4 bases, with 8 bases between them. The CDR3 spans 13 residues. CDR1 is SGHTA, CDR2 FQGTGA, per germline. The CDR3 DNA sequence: TGTGCCAGCAGCCACGGACGCACCGGGGAGCTGTTTTTT. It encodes CASSHGRTGELFF.

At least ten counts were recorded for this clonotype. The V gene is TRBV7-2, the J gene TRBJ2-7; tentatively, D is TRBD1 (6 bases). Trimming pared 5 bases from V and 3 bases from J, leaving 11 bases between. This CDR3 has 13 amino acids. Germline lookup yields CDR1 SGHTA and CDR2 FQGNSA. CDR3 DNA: TGTGCCAGCAGCCGAGGACAGTTCTACGAGCAGTACTTC. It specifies CASSRGQFYEQYF.

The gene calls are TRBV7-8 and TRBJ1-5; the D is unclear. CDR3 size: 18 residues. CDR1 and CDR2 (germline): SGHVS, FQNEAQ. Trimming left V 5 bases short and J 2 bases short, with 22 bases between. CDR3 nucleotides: TGTGCCAGCAGCCAATTTGTGGGTCCCGAGGGAGGCAATCAGCCCCAGCATTTT. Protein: CASSQFVGPEGGNQPQHF.

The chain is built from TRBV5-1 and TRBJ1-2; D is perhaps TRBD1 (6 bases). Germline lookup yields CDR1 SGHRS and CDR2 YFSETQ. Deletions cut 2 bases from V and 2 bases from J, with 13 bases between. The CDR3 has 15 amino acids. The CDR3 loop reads CASSFRQARNYGYTF. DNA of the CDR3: TGCGCCAGCAGCTTCCGACAGGCCCGGAACTATGGCTACACCTTC.

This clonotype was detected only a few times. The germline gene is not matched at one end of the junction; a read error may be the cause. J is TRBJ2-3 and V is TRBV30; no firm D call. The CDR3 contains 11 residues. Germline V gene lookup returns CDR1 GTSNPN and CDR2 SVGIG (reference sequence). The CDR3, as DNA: TGTGCCTGGCGTGTTACAGATACGCAGTATTTT. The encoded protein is CAWRVTDTQYF.

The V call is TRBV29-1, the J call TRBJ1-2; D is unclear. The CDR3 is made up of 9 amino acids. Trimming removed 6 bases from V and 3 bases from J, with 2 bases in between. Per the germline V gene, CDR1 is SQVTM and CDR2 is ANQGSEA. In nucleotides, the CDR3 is TGCAGCGTGTACTATGGCTACACCTTC. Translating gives CSVYYGYTF.

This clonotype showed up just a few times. CDR3 bases: TGCAGTGCTAGGGAAGCGGGAGGGAGATACAATGAGCAGTTCTTC. Translated: CSAREAGGRYNEQFF. V usage is TRBV20-1 and J usage is TRBJ2-1, with TRBD2 matching over 10 bases. The CDR3 length is 15 residues. The V segment lost 3 bases and the J segment 4 bases; nucleotides outside the gene matches: 6. From germline, CDR1 is DFQATT and CDR2 SNEGSKA (reference sequence).

The CDR3 protein is CATSRDRRVGANVLTF. Written as DNA, the CDR3 is TGTGCCACCAGCAGAGATCGGAGGGTGGGGGCCAACGTCCTGACTTTC. The chain carries TRBV15 and TRBJ2-6; possible D gene TRBD2, 6 bases. The CDR3 is made up of 16 amino acids. Germline V gene data show CDR1 as LNHNV and CDR2 as YYDKDF (reference sequence). With 0 bases removed from V and 4 bases from J, the gap between germline ends came to 10 bases.

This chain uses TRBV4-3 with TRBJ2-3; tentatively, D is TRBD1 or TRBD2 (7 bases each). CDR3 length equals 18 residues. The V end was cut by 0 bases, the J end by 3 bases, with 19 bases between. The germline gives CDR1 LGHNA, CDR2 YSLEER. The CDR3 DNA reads TGCGCCAGCAGCCAAGATTCGACTAGCAGGGGGGGAACAGATACGCAGTATTTT. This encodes CASSQDSTSRGGTDTQYF.

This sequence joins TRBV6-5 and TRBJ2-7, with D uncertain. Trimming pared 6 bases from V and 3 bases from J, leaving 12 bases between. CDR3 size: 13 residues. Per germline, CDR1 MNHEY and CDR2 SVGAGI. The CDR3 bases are TGTGCCAGCAGCCGAGGCATTGACTACGAGCAGTACTTC. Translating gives CASSRGIDYEQYF.

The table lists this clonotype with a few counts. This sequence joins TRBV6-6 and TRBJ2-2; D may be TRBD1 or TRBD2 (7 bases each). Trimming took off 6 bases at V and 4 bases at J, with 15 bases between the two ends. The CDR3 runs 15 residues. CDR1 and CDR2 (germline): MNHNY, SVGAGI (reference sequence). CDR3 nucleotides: TGTGCCAGCAGGGAGCGGGACAGCCCCACCGGGGAGCTGTTTTTT. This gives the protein CASRERDSPTGELFF.

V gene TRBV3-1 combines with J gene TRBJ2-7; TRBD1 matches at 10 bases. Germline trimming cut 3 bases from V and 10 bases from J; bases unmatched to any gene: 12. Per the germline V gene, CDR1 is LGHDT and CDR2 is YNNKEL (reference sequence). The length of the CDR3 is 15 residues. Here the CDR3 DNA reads TGTGCCAGCAGCCATCCTGACAGGGGGCTGTGGGAACAGTACTTC. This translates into CASSHPDRGLWEQYF.

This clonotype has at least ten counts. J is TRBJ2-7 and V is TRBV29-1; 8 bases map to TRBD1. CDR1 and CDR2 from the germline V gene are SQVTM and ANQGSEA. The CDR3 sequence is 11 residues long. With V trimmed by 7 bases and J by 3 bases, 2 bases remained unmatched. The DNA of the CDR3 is TGCAGCGCCGGGACAGGCTACGAGCAGTACTTC. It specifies CSAGTGYEQYF.

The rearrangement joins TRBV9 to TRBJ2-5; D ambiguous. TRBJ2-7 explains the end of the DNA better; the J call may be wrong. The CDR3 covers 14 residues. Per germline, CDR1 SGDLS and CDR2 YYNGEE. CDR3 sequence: CASSVDGRFYEQYF. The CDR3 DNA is TGTGCCAGCAGCGTAGATGGCAGATTCTACGAGCAGTACTTC.